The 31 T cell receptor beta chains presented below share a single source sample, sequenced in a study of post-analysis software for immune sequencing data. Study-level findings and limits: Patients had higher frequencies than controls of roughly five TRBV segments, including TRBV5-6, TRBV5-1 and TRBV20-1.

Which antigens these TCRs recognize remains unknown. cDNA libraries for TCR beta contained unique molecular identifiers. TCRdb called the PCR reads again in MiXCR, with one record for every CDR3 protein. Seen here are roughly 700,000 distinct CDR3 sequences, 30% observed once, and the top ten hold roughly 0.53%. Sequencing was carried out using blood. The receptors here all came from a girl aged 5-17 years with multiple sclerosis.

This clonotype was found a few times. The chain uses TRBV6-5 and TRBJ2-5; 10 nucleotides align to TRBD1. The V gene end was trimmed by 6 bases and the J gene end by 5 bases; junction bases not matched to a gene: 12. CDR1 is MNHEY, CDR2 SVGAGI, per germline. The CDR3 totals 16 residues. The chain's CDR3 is CASRPTTTGGSETQYF. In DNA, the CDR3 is TGTGCCAGCAGACCAACAACGACAGGGGGCTCTGAGACCCAGTACTTC.

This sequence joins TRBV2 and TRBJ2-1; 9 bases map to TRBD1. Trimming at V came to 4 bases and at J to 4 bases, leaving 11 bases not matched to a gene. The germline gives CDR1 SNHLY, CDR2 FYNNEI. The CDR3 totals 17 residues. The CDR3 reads CASSVARGQGSYNEQFF. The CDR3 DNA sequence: TGTGCCAGCAGTGTGGCGAGGGGACAGGGTAGTTACAATGAGCAGTTCTTC.

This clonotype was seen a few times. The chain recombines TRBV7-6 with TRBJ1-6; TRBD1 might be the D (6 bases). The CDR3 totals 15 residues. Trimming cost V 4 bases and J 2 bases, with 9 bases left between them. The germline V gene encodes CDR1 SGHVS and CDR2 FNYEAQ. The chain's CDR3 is CASSSYRAYNSPLHF. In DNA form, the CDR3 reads TGTGCCAGCAGCTCCTACAGGGCCTATAATTCACCCCTCCACTTT.

CDR3 DNA: TGTGCCAGCAGCTCCCTCTCCCGGGACAGGGGTGGCAAGACCCAGTACTTC. This encodes CASSSLSRDRGGKTQYF. V is TRBV11-2 and J is TRBJ2-5; 10 bases are a match to TRBD1. This CDR3 region has 17 residues. V lost 4 bases, J lost 6 bases, and 14 bases stayed unmatched. CDR1 is SGHAT, CDR2 FQNNGV, per germline.

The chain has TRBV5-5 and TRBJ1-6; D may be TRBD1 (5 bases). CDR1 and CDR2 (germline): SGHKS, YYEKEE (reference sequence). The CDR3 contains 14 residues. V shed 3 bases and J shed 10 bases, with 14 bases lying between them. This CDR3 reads CASSSRQLKSPLHF. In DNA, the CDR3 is TGTGCCAGCAGCTCGCGACAGCTGAAATCACCCCTCCACTTT.

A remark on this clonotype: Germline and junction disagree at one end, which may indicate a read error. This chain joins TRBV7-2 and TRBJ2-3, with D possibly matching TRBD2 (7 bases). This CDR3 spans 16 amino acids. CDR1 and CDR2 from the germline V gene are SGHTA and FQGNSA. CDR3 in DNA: TGTGCCAGCAGCTTGAGGGGACGGGGGGCGTCAGATGCGCAGTATTTT. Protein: CASSLRGRGASDAQYF.

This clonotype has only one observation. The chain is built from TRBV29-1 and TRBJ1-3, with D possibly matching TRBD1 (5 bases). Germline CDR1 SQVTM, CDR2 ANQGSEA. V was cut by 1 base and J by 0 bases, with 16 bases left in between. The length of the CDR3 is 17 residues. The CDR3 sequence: CSVEGGFSGHSGNTIYF. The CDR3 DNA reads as TGCAGCGTTGAAGGTGGATTCTCGGGGCACTCTGGAAACACCATATATTTT.

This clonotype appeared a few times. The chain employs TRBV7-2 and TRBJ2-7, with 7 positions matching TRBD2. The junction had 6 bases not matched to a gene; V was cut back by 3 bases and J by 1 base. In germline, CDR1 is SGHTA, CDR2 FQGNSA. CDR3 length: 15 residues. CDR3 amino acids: CASSFLAEASYEQYF. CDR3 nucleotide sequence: TGTGCCAGCAGCTTCCTAGCGGAAGCTTCCTACGAGCAGTACTTC.

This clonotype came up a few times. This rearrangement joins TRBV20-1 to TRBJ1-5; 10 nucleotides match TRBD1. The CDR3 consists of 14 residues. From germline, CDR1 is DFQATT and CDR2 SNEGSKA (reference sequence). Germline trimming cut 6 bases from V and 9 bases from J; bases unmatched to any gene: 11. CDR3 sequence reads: CSARSGTGDTPQHF. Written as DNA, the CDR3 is TGCAGTGCCAGGTCCGGGACAGGGGACACGCCCCAGCATTTT.

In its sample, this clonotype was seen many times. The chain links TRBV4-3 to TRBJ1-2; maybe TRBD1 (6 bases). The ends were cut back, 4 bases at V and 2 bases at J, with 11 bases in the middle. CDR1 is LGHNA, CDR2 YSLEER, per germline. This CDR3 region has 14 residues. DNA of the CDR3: TGCGCCAGCAGCCCATCGGGGGGCAACTATGGCTACACCTTC. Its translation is CASSPSGGNYGYTF.

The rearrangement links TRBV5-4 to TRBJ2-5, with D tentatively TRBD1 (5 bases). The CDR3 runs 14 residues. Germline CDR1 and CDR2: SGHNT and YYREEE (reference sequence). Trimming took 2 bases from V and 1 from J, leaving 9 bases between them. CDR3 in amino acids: CASSFDSLQETQYF. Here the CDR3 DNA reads TGTGCCAGCAGCTTCGACAGTCTCCAAGAGACCCAGTACTTC. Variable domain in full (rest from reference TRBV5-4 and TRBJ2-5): ETGVTQSPTHLIKTRGQQVTLRCSSQSGHNTVSWYQQALGQGPQFIFQYYREEENGRGNFPPRFSGLQFPNYSSELNVNALELDDSALYLCASSFDSLQETQYFGPGTRLLVL.

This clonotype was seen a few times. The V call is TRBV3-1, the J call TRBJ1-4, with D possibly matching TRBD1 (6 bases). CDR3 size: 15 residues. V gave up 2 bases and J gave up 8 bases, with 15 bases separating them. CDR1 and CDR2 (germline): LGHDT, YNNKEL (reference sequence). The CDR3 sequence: CASSQLGGAQEKLFF. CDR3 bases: TGTGCCAGCAGCCAACTCGGGGGGGCGCAGGAAAAACTGTTTTTT. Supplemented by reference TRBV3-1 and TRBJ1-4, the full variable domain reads DTAVSQTPKYLVTQMGNDKSIKCEQNLGHDTMYWYKQDSKKFLKIMFSYNNKELIINETVPNRFSPKSPDKAHLNLHINSLELGDSAVYFCASSQLGGAQEKLFFGSGTQLSVL.

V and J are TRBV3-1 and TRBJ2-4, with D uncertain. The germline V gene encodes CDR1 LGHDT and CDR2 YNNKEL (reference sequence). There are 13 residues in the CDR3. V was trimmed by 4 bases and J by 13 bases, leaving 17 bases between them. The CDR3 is CASSRASKNEQYF. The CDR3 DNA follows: TGTGCCAGCAGCCGGGCTAGTAAGAATGAGCAGTACTTC.

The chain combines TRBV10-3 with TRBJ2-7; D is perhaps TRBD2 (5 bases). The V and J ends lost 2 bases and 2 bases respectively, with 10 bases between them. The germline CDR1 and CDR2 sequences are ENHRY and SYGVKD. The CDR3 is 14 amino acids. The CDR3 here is CAISEGWRTYEQYF. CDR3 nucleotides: TGTGCCATCAGTGAGGGTTGGAGGACCTACGAGCAGTACTTC.

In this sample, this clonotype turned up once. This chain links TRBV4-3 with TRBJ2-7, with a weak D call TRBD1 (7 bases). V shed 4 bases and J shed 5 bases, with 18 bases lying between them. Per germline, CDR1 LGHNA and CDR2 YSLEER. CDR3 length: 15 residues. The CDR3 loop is CASSPGGFSIHEQYF. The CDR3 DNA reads TGCGCCAGCAGCCCAGGGGGGTTCAGCATCCACGAGCAGTACTTC.

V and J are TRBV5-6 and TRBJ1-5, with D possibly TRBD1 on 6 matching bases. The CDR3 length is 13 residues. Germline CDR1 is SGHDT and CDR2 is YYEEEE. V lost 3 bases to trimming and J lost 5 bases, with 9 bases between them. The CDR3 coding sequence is TGTGCCAGCAGCTCCGGGGGCTATCAGCCCCAGCATTTT. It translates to CASSSGGYQPQHF.

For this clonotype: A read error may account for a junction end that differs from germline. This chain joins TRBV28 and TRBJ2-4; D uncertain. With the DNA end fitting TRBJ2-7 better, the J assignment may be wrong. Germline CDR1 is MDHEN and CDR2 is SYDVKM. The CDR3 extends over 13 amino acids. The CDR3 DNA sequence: TGTGCCTGCAGTTTCTGGCAGGTGGGCGAGCAGTACTTC. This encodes CACSFWQVGEQYF.

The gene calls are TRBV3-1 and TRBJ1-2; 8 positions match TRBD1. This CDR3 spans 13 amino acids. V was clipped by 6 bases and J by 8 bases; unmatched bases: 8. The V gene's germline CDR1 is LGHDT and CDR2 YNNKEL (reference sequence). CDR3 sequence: CASRHGQGEGYTF. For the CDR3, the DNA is TGTGCCAGCAGACACGGACAGGGAGAAGGCTACACCTTC.

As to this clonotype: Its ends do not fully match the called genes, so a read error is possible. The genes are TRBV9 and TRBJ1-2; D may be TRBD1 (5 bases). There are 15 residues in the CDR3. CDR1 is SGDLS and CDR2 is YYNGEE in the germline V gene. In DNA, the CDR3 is TGTGCCAGCAGCGTAGTGCCAGGGAAAACCTATGGCTGCACCTTC. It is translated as CASSVVPGKTYGCTF.

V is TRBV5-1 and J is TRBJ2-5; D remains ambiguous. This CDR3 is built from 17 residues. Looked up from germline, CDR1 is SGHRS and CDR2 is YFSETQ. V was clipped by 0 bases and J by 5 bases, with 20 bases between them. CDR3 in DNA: TGCGCCAGCAGCTTGGGTAGACGGATAAACTTGTGGGAGACCCAGTACTTC. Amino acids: CASSLGRRINLWETQYF.

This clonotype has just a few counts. This CDR3 reads CASSETSTASTDTQYF. The CDR3, as DNA: TGTGCCAGCAGCGAGACTAGCACAGCCTCCACAGATACGCAGTATTTT. V and J are TRBV7-2 and TRBJ2-3, with 7 bases that match TRBD2. Germline-derived CDR1 and CDR2 are SGHTA and FQGNSA. J was trimmed by 2 bases and V by 5 bases; bases with no gene match: 10. This CDR3 has 16 residues. The full variable domain, in which reference TRBV7-2 and TRBJ2-3 provide the parts outside the CDR3, is GAGVSQSPSNKVTEKGKDVELRCDPISGHTALYWYRQSLGQGLEFLIYFQGNSAPDKSGLPSDRFSAERTGGSVSTLTIQRTQQEDSAVYLCASSETSTASTDTQYFGPGTRLTVL.

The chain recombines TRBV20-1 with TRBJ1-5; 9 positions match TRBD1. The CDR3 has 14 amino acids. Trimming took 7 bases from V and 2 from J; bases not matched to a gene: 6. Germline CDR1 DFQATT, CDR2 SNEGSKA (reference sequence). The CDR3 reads CSGTGGWGNQPQHF. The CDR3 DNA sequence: TGCAGTGGAACAGGGGGCTGGGGCAATCAGCCCCAGCATTTT.

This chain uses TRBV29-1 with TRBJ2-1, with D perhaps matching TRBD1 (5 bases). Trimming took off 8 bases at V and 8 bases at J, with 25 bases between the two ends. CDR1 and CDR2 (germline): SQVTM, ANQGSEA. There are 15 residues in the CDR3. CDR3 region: CSTPPAGIWWDEQFF. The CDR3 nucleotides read TGCAGCACTCCCCCGGCAGGGATTTGGTGGGATGAGCAGTTCTTC.

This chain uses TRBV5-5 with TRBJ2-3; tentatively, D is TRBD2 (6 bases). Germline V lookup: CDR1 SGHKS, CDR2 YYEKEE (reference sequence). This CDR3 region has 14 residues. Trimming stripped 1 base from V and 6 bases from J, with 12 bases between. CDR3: CASSLTSPADTQYF. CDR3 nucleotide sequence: TGTGCCAGCAGCTTGACTAGCCCGGCCGATACGCAGTATTTT.

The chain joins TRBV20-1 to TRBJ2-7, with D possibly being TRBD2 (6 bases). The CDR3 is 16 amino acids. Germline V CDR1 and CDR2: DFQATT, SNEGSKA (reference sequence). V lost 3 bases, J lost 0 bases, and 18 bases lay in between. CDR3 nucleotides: TGCAGTGCTAGCCTCCCCGGGGAGGTAAGCTCCTACGAGCAGTACTTC. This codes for CSASLPGEVSSYEQYF.

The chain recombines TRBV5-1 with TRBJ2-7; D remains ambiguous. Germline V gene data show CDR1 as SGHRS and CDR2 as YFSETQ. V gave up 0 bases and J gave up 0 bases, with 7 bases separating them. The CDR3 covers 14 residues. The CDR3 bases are TGCGCCAGCAGCTTGGAACGGAGCTCCTACGAGCAGTACTTC. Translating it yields CASSLERSSYEQYF.

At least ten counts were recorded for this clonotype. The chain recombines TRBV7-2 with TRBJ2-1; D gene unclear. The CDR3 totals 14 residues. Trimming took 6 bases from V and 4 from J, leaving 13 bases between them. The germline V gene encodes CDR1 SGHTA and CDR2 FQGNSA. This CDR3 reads CASSLGLAYNEQFF. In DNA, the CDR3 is TGTGCCAGCAGTCTCGGGCTCGCATACAATGAGCAGTTCTTC.

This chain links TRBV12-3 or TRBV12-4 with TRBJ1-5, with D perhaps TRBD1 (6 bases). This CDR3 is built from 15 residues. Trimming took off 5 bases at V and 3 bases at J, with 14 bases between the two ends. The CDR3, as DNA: TGTGCCAGCAGTCCGGAACAGGGCCTCAATCAGCCCCAGCATTTT. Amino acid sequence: CASSPEQGLNQPQHF.

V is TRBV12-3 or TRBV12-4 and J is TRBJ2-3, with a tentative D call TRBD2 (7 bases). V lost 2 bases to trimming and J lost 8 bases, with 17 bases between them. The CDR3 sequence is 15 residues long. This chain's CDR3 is CASSLRGAHAGTQYF. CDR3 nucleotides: TGTGCCAGCAGTTTACGGGGGGCGCATGCAGGTACGCAGTATTTT.

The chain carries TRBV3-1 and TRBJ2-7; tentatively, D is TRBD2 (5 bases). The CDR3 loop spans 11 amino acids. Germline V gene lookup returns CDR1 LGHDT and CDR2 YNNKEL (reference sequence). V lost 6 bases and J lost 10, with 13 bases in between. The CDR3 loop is CASRFREGQYF. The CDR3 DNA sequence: TGTGCCAGCAGATTTAGAGAGGGCCAGTACTTC.

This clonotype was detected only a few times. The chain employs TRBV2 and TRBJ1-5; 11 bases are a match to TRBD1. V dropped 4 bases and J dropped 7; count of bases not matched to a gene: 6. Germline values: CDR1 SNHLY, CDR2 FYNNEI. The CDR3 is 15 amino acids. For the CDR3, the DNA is TGTGCCAGCAGTGTGCGGGGACAGGGGGACCAGCCCCAGCATTTT. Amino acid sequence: CASSVRGQGDQPQHF.